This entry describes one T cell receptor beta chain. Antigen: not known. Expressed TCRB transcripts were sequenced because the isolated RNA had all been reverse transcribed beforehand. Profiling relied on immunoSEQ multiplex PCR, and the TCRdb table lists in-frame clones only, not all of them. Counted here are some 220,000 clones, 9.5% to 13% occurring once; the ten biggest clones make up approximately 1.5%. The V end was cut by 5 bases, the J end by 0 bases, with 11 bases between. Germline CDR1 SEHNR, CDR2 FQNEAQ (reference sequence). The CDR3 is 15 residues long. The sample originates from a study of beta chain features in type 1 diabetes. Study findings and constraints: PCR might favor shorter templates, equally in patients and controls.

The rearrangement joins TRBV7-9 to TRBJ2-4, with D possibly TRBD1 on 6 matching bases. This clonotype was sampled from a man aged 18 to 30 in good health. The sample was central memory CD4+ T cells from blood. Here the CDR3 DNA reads TGTGCCAGCAGCCCCCTAGGGGGAGCCAAAAACATTCAGTACTTC. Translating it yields CASSPLGGAKNIQYF.